This T cell receptor beta chain was profiled in a study of T-cell memory formation after mild COVID-19. UMIs and sample barcodes were carried by the TCR alpha and TCR beta cDNA libraries that 5'RACE produced using constant-segment primers. TCRdb processed the 5' RACE reads anew with MiXCR; each CDR3 protein has one entry. The table lists more than 450,000 distinct CDR3 sequences, roughly 17% of them singletons. Trimming took 0 bases from V and 4 from J; bases not matched to a gene: 6. Looked up from germline, CDR1 is DFQATT and CDR2 is SNEGSKA (reference sequence). This CDR3 is 15 amino acids long. Turning to this clonotype: Its antigen is not known.

The study's findings and limits: Later expanders leaned CD4+, whereas day 15 to 85 contracting clones were balanced CD4/CD8. Pre-infection memory showed some responding clones, and this suggested that cross-reactive memory joined. Of the contracting clones, CD4+ ones lay mainly in CM and EM, and CD8+ ones in EMRA.

The TCR comes from an adult woman who had mild COVID-19 (a few samples of this study predate the infection). Cell type and time point are not known. The sample taken for sequencing was PBMCs or a T cell subset sorted from them (not recorded which). The chain links TRBV20-1 to TRBJ2-7, with TRBD2 matching 10 bases. The CDR3: CSARDQASGGYEQYF. CDR3 sequence (DNA): TGCAGTGCTAGAGATCAAGCTAGCGGGGGTTACGAGCAGTACTTC.